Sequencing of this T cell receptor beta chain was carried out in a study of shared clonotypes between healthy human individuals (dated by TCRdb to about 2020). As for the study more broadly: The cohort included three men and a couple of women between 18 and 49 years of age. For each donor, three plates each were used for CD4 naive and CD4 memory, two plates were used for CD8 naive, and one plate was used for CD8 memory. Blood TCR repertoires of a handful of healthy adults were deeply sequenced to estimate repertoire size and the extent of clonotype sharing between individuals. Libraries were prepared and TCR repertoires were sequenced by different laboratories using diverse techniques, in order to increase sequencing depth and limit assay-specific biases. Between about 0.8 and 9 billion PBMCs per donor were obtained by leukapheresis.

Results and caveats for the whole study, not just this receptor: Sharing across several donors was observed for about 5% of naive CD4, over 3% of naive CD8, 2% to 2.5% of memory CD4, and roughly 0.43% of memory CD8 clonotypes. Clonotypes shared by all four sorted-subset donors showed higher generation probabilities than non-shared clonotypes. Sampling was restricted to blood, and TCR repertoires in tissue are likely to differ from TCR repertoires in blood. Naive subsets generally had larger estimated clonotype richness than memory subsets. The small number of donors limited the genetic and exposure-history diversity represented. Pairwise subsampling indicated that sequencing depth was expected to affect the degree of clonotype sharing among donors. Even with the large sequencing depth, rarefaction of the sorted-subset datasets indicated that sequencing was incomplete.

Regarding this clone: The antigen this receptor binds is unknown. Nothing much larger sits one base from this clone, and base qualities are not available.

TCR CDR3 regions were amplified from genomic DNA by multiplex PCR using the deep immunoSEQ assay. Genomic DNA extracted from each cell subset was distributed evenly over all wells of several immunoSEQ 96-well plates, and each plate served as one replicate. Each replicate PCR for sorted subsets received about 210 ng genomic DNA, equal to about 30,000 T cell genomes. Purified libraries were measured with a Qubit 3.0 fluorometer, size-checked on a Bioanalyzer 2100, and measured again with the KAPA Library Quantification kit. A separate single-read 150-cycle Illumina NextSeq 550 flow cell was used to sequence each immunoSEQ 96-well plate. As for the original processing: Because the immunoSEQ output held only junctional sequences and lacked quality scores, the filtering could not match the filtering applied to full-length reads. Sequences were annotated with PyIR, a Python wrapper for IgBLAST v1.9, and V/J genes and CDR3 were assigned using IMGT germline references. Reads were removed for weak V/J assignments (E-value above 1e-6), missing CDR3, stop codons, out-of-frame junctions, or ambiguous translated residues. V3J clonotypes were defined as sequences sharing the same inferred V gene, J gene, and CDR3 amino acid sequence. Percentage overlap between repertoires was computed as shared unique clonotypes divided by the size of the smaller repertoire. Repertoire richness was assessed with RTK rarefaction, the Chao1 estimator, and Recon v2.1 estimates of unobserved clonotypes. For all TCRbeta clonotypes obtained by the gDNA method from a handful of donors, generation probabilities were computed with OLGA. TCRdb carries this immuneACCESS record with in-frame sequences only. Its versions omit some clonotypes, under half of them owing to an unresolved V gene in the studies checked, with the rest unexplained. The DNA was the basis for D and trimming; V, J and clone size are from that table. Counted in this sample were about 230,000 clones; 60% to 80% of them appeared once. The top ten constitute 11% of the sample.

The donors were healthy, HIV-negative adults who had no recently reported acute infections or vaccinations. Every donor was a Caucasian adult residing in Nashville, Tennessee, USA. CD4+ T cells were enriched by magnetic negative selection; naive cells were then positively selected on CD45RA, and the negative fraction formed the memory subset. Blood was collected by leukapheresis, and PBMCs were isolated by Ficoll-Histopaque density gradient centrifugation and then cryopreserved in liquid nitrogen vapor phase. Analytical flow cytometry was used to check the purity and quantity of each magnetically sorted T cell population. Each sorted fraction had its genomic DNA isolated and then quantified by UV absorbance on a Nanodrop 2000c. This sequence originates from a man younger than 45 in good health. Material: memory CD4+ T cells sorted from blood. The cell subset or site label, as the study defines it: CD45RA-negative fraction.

The sequence in DNA is TGTGCCTGGAGTGTACTGGCAGGGGTCGTCGAGACCCAGTACTTC. This is translated as CAWSVLAGVVETQYF. Here the chain combines TRBV30 and TRBJ2-5, and perhaps TRBD1 as D gene, on 6 matching bases. The germline V gene (reference sequence) specifies GTSNPN as CDR1 and SVGIG as CDR2. Cut back by 0 bases and 5 bases, the V and J ends lie 16 bases apart. The CDR3 holds 15 amino acids from the cysteine to the phenylalanine. Left in the record is the CDR3 DNA by itself, 45 bases read in frame from the first base.